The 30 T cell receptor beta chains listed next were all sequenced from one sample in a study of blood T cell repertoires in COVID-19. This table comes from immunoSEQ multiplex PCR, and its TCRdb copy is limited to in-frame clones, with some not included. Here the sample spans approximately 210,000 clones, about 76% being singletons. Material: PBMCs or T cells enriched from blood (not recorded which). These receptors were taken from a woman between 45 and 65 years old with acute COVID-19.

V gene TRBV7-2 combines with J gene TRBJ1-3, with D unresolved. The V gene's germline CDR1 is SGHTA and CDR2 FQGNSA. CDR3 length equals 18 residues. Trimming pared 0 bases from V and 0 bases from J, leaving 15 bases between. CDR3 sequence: CASSLALWRADSGNTIYF. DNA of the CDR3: TGTGCCAGCAGCTTAGCGTTGTGGAGGGCTGACTCTGGAAACACCATATATTTT.

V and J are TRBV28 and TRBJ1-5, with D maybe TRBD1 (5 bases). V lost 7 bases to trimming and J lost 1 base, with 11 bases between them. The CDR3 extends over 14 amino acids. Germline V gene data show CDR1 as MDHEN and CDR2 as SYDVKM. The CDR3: CASNRFGSNQPQHF. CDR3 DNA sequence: TGTGCCAGCAACAGGTTTGGGAGCAATCAGCCCCAGCATTTT.

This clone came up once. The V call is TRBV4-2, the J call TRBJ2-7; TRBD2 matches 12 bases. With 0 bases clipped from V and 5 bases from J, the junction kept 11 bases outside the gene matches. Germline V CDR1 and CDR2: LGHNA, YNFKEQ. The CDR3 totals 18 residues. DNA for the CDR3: TGTGCCAGCAGCCAAGACGGGCTAGCGGGAGGGCCAAGGAACGAGCAGTACTTC. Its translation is CASSQDGLAGGPRNEQYF.

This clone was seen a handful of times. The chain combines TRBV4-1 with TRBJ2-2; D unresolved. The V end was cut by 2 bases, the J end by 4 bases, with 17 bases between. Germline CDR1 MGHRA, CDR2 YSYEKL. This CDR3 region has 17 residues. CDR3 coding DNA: TGCGCCAGCAGCCAACTAGATATGGGTTTCTCCACCGGGGAGCTGTTTTTT. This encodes CASSQLDMGFSTGELFF.

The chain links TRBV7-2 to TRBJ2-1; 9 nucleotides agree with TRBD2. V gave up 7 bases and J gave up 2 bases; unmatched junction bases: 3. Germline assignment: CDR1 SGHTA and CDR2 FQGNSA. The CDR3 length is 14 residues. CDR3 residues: CASKSGGPYNEQFF. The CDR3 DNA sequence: TGTGCCAGCAAAAGCGGGGGGCCCTACAATGAGCAGTTCTTC.

This chain's CDR3 is CASSPGQGLQETQYF. CDR3 coding DNA: TGTGCCAGCAGTCCGGGACAGGGCCTCCAAGAGACCCAGTACTTC. The chain recombines TRBV28 with TRBJ2-5; TRBD1 aligns across 9 bases. V lost 5 bases to trimming and J lost 1 base; unmatched junction nucleotides: 5. This CDR3 has 15 amino acids. Germline V gene data show CDR1 as MDHEN and CDR2 as SYDVKM.

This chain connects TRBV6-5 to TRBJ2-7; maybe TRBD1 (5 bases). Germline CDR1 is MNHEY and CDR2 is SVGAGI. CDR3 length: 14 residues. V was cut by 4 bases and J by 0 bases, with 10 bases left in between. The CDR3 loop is CASSWTTSSYEQYF. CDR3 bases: TGTGCCAGCAGTTGGACAACGAGCTCCTACGAGCAGTACTTC.

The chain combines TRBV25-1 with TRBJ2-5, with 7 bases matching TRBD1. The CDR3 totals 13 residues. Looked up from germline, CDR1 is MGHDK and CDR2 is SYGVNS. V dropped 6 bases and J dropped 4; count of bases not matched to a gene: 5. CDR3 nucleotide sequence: TGTGCCAGCAGGGGACAGTTTTTAGAGACCCAGTACTTC. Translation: CASRGQFLETQYF. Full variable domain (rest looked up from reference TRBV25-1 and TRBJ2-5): EADIYQTPRYLVIGTGKKITLECSQTMGHDKMYWYQQDPGMELHLIHYSYGVNSTEKGDLSSESTVSRIRTEHFPLTLESARPSHTSQYLCASRGQFLETQYFGPGTRLLVL.

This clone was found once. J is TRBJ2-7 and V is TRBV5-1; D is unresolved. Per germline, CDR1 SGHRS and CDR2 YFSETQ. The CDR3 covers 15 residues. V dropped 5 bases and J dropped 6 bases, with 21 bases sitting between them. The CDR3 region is CASSLSGLLVGEQYF. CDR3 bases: TGCGCCAGCAGTCTGTCGGGTCTGCTTGTTGGCGAGCAGTACTTC.

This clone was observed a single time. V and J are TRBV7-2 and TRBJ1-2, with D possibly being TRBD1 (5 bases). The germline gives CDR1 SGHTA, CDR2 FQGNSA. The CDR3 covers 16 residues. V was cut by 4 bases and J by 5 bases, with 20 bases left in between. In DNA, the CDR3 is TGTGCCAGCAGCTCGGGTTGGTCCGGGGGTGGTTATGGCTACACCTTC. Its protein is CASSSGWSGGGYGYTF.

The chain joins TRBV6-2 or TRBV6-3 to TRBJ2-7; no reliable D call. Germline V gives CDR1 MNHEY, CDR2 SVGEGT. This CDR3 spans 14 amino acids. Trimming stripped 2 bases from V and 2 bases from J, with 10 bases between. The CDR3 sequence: CASSYVSSPYEQYF. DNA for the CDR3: TGTGCCAGCAGTTACGTGTCCTCCCCCTACGAGCAGTACTTC.

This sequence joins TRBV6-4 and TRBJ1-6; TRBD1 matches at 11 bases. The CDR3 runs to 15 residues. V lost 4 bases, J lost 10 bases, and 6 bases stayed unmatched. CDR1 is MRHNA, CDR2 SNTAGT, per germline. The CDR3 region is CASSATGTGGSPLHF. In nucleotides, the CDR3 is TGTGCCAGCAGTGCGACCGGGACAGGGGGGTCACCCCTCCACTTT.

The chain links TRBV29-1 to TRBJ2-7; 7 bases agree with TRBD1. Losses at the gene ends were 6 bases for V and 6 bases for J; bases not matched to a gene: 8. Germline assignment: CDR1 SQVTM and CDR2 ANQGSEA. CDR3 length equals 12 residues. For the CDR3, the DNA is TGCAGCGTATCCTTGACAGGGTTCGAGCAGTACTTC. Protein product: CSVSLTGFEQYF.

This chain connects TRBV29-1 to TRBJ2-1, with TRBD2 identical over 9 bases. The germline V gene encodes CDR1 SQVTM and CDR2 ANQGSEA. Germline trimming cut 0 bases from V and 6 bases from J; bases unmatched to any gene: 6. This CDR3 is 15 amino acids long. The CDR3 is CSVEEQAGGSNEQFF. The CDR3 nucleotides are TGCAGCGTTGAAGAACAAGCGGGAGGATCCAATGAGCAGTTCTTC.

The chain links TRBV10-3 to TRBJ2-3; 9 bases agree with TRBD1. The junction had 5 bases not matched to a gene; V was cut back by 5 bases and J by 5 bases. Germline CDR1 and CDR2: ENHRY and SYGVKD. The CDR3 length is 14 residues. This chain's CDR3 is CAISTTGGEDTQYF. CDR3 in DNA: TGTGCCATCAGTACGACAGGGGGAGAAGATACGCAGTATTTT.

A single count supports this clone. CDR3 sequence: CASSELPQGHYGYTF. CDR3 sequence (DNA): TGTGCCAGCAGTGAACTCCCGCAGGGCCACTATGGCTACACCTTC. The rearrangement uses TRBV2 and TRBJ1-2; TRBD1 might be the D (5 bases). The CDR3 length is 15 residues. Trimming cost V 2 bases and J 3 bases, with 13 bases left between them. Germline V gene data show CDR1 as SNHLY and CDR2 as FYNNEI.

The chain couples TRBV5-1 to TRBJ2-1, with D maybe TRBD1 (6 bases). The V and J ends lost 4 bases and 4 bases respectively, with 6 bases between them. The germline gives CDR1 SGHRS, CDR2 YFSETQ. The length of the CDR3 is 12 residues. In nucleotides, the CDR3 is TGCGCCAGCAGCGGACAGTACAATGAGCAGTTCTTC. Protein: CASSGQYNEQFF. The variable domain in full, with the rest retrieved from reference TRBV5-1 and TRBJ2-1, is KAGVTQTPRYLIKTRGQQVTLSCSPISGHRSVSWYQQTPGQGLQFLFEYFSETQRNKGNFPGRFSGRQFSNSRSEMNVSTLELGDSALYLCASSGQYNEQFFGPGTRLTVL.

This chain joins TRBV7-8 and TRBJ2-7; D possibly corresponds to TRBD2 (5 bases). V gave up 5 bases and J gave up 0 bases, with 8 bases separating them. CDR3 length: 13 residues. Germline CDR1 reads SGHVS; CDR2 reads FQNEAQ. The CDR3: CASSPRGSYEQYF. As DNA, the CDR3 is TGTGCCAGCAGCCCCCGGGGCTCCTACGAGCAGTACTTC. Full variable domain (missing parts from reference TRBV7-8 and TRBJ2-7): GAGVSQSPRYKVAKRGQDVALRCDPISGHVSLFWYQQALGQGPEFLTYFQNEAQLDKSGLPSDRFFAERPEGSVSTLKIQRTQQEDSAVYLCASSPRGSYEQYFGPGTRLTVT.

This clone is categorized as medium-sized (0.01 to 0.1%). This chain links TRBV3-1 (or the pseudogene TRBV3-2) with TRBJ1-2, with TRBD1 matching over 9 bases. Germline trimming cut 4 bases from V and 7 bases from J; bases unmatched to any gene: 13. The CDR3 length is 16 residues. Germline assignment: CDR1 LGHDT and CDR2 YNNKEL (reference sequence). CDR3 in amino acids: CASSPWTGVGLSGYTF. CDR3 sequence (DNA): TGTGCCAGCAGCCCGTGGACAGGGGTAGGGCTATCTGGCTACACCTTC.

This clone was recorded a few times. The CDR3 bases are TGCAGCGTTGAAGTCGACTCCGACTCCCTGGCGAACACCGGGGAGCTGTTTTTT. Its translation is CSVEVDSDSLANTGELFF. V usage is TRBV29-1 and J usage is TRBJ2-2; the D is unclear. Per the germline V gene, CDR1 is SQVTM and CDR2 is ANQGSEA. CDR3 size: 18 residues. The ends were cut back, 1 base at V and 0 bases at J, with 18 bases in the middle.

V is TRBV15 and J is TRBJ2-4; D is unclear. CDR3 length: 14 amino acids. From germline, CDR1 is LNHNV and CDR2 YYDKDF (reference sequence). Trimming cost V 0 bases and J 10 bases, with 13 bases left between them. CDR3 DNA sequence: TGTGCCACCAGCAGAGAGACTGCCATTAAAATTCAGTACTTC. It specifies CATSRETAIKIQYF.

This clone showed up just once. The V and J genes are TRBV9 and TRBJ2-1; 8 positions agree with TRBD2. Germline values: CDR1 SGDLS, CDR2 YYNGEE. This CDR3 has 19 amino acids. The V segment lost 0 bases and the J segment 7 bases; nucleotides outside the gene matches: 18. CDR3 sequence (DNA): TGTGCCAGCAGCGTAGCTACCATCGGTTTGAGCGGGAGTTATAATGAGCAGTTCTTC. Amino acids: CASSVATIGLSGSYNEQFF. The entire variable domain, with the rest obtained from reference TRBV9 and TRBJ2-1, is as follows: DSGVTQTPKHLITATGQRVTLRCSPRSGDLSVYWYQQSLDQGLQFLIQYYNGEERAKGNILERFSAQQFPDLHSELNLSSLELGDSALYFCASSVATIGLSGSYNEQFFGPGTRLTVL.

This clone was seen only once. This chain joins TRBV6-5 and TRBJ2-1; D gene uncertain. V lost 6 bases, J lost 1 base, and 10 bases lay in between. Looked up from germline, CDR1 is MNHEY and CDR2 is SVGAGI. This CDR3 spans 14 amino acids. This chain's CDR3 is CASRKTDSYNEQFF. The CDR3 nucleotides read TGTGCCAGCAGGAAAACAGATTCCTACAATGAGCAGTTCTTC.

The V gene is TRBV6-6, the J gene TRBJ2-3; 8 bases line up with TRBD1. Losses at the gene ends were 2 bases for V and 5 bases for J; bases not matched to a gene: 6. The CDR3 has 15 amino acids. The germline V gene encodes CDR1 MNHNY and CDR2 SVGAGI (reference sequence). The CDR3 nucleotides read TGTGCCAGCAGTTACAGGCAGGGGGCAAAAGATACGCAGTATTTT. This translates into CASSYRQGAKDTQYF.

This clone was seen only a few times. This CDR3 reads CASRRDRGASYEQYF. Here the CDR3 DNA reads TGTGCCAGCAGACGAGACAGGGGGGCATCCTACGAGCAGTACTTC. This chain uses TRBV28 with TRBJ2-7; 9 positions agree with TRBD1. Trimming cost V 6 bases and J 1 base; bases outside gene matches: 7. CDR3 length equals 15 residues. Germline V gene data show CDR1 as MDHEN and CDR2 as SYDVKM.

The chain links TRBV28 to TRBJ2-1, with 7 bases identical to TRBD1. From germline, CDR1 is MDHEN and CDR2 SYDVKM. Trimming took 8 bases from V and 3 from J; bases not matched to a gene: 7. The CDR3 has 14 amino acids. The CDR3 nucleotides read TGTGCCAGCCTGACAGGGTCGGGCTACAATGAGCAGTTCTTC. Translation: CASLTGSGYNEQFF.

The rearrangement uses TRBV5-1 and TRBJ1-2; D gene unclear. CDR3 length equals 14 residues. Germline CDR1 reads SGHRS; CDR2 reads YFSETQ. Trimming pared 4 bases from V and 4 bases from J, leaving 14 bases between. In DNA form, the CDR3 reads TGCGCCAGCAGCCCGGGCGGGTCCTTCTATGGCTACACCTTC. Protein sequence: CASSPGGSFYGYTF.

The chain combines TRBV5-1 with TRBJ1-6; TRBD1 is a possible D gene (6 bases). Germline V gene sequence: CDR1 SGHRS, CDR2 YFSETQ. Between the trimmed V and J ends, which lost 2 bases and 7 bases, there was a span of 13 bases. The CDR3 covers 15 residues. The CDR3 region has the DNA TGCGCCAGCAGCTTACCAGGGGCTGGGAATTCACCCCTCCACTTT. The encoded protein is CASSLPGAGNSPLHF.

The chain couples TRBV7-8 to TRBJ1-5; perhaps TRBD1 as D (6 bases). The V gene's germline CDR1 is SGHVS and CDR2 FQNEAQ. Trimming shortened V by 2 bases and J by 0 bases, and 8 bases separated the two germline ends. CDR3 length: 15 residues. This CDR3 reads CASSLQGSSNQPQHF. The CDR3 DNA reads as TGTGCCAGCAGCTTACAGGGGTCTAGCAATCAGCCCCAGCATTTT.

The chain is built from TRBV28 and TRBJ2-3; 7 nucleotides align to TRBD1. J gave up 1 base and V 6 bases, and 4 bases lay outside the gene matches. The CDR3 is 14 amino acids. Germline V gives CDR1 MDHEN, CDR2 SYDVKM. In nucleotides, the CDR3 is TGTGCCAGCAGACAGGGGCCTCGCACAGATACGCAGTATTTT. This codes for CASRQGPRTDTQYF.